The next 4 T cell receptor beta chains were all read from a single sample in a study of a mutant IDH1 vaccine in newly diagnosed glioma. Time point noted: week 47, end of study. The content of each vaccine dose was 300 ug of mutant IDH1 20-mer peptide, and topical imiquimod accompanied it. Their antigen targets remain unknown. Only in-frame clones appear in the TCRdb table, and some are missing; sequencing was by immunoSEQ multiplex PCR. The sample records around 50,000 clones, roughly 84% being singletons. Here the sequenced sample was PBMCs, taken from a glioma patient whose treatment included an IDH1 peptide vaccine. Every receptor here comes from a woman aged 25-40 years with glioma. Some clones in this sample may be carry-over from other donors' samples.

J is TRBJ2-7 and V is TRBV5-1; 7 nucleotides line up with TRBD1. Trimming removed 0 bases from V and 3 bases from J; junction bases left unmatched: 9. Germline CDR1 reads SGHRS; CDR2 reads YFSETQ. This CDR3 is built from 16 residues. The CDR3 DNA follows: TGCGCCAGCAGCTTGGGCCGGGACAGATTTCTCTACGAGCAGTACTTC. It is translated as CASSLGRDRFLYEQYF.

The CDR3 coding sequence is TGCGCCAGCAGCAAAACCGAGGAGGGCACAGATACGCAGTATTTT. Translating it yields CASSKTEEGTDTQYF. This chain joins TRBV5-1 and TRBJ2-3; a weak D match, TRBD2 (5 bases). Germline V CDR1 and CDR2: SGHRS, YFSETQ. Deletions cut 4 bases from V and 1 base from J, with 13 bases between. This CDR3 spans 15 amino acids.

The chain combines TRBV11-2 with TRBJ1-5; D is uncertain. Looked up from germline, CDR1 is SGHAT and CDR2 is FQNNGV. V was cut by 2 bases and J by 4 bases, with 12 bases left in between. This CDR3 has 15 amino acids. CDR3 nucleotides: TGTGCCAGCAGCTTAACCGGAGACCAAAATCAGCCCCAGCATTTT. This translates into CASSLTGDQNQPQHF.

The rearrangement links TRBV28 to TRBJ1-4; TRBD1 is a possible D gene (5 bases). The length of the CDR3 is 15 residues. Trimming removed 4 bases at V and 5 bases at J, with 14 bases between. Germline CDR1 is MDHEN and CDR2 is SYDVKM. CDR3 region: CASSSTARDNEKLFF. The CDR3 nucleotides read TGTGCCAGCAGTTCAACAGCCCGGGACAATGAAAAACTGTTTTTT.